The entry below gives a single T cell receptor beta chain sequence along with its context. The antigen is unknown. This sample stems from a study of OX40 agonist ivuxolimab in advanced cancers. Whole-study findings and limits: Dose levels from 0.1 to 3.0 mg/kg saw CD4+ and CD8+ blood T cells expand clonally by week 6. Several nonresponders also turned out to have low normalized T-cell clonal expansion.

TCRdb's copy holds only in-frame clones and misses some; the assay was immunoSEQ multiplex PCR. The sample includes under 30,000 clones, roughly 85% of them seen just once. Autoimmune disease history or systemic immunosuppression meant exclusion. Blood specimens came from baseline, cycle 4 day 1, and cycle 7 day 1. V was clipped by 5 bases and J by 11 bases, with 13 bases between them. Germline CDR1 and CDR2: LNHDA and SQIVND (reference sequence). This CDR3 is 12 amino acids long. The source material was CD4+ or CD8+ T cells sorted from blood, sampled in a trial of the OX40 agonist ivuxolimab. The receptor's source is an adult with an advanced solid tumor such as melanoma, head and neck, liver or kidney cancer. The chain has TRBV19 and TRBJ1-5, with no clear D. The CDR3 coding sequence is TGTGCCAGTAGTCCCCCCCTTGCAGCCCAGCATTTT. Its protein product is CASSPPLAAQHF.